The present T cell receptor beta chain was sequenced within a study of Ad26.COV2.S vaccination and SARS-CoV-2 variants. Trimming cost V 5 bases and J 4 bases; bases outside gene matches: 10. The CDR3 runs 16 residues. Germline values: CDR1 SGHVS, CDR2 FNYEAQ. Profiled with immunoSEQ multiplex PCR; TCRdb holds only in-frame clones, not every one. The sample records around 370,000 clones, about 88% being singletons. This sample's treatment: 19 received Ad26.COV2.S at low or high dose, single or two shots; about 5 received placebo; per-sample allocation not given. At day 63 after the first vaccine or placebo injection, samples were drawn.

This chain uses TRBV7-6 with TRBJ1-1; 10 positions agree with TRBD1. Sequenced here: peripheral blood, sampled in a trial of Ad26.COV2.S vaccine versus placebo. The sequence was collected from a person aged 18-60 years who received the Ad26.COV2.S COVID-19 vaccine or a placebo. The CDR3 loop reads CASSLNYGQGVTEAFF. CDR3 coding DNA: TGTGCCAGCAGCCTGAATTACGGACAGGGGGTCACTGAAGCTTTCTTT.